A selection of T cell receptor beta chains follows, all from one sample in a study of shared clonotypes between healthy human individuals. Data came from immunoSEQ multiplex PCR; TCRdb stores just in-frame clones and leaves some out. The table lists 1 million to 1.3 million clones, 75% to 85% of them singletons. The material sequenced was memory CD4+ T cells from PBMCs. The receptors come from a man aged 18 to 35 in good health. Some clones in this sample may be carry-over from other donors' samples. CDR3s leave out the opening cysteine and the closing phenylalanine or tryptophan.

V | CDR3
TRBV6-1 | ASSLTGFTDTQY
TRBV27 | ASSLQGGVYGYT
TRBV5-4 | ASSLASQGLETGELF
TRBV27 | ASTVSGTDTQY
TRBV7-2 | ASSSLPRGLAGVGWF
TRBV6-4 | ASSDSYNEQF
TRBV5-1 | ASSLYRGTEQY
TRBV11-2 | ASSQSTGAEAF
TRBV28 | ASSNPTSYNEQF
TRBV10-2 | ASSEGRETHGYT
TRBV13 | ASSLDRRAGDTEAF
TRBV19 | ASSIDDRGRQPQH
TRBV29-1 | SVESEGNEKLF
TRBV19 | ASSRTPRGGRANEQF
TRBV11-2 | ASSPRDIFYEQY
TRBV5-1 | ASSLEGDTGELF
TRBV27 | ASMAAGEGTQY
TRBV18 | ASSPRTSDLVETQY
TRBV5-1 | ASSFSQGGTGELF
TRBV9 | ASSVGGRGNQPQH
TRBV5-1 | ASSLGQPNEKLF
TRBV13 | ASSSLRIRGRNYGYT
TRBV5-8 | ASNSYAEKLF